The next 13 T cell receptor beta chains were all read from a single sample in a study of control samples from healthy donors and cancer patients. The table came from immunoSEQ multiplex PCR; TCRdb's copy has only in-frame clones and leaves some out. The sample shows some 49,000 clones, approximately 92% of them seen only once. The sample taken for sequencing was PBMCs. The receptors come from a man aged 25 to 40 with colorectal cancer.

The rearrangement joins TRBV3-1 (or the pseudogene TRBV3-2) to TRBJ2-2; no clear D. Germline CDR1 LGHDT, CDR2 YNNKEL (reference sequence). The length of the CDR3 is 12 residues. V shed 5 bases and J shed 3 bases, with 4 bases lying between them. CDR3 bases: TGTGCCAGCAGCTATTACACCGGGGAGCTGTTTTTT. Translation gives CASSYYTGELFF.

This chain joins TRBV7-7 and TRBJ2-2, with D perhaps TRBD1 or TRBD2 (6 bases each). In germline, CDR1 is SSHAT, CDR2 FNYEAQ (reference sequence). The V and J ends lost 5 bases and 2 bases respectively, with 12 bases between them. This CDR3 comprises 15 residues. CDR3 protein: CASSRGQGNTGELFF. CDR3 nucleotide sequence: TGTGCCAGCAGCCGGGGGCAGGGAAACACCGGGGAGCTGTTTTTT.

This clone has a handful of counts. The chain joins TRBV5-1 to TRBJ2-2; D uncertain. CDR1 is SGHRS, CDR2 YFSETQ, per germline. Trimming shortened V by 0 bases and J by 1 base, and 10 bases separated the two germline ends. CDR3 length: 16 residues. The DNA of the CDR3 is TGCGCCAGCAGCTTGGACCTGGTGAAGAACACCGGGGAGCTGTTTTTT. This translates into CASSLDLVKNTGELFF.

The chain employs TRBV7-9 and TRBJ2-2; D is perhaps TRBD2 (8 bases). The V gene's germline CDR1 is SEHNR and CDR2 FQNEAQ (reference sequence). Trimming left V 6 bases short and J 6 bases short, with 17 bases between. The CDR3 contains 15 residues. Here the CDR3 reads CASRPGTAGAGELFF. CDR3 DNA: TGTGCCAGCAGGCCAGGGACAGCGGGGGCCGGGGAGCTGTTTTTT. Variable domain in full (rest from reference TRBV7-9 and TRBJ2-2): DTGVSQNPRHKITKRGQNVTFRCDPISEHNRLYWYRQTLGQGPEFLTYFQNEAQLEKSRLLSDRFSAERPKGSFSTLEIQRTEQGDSAMYLCASRPGTAGAGELFFGEGSRLTVL.

The genes are TRBV18 and TRBJ1-2; D not certain. V gave up 1 base and J gave up 5 bases, with 11 bases separating them. CDR3 length equals 14 residues. Germline V gene sequence: CDR1 KGHSH, CDR2 LQKENI. The CDR3 nucleotides read TGTGCCAGCTCACCACAAAACAGCCTATATGGCTACACCTTC. Its protein product is CASSPQNSLYGYTF.

The CDR3 protein is CASSPTPTGGSIGKNIQYF. The CDR3 DNA sequence: TGCGCCAGCAGCCCGACCCCGACAGGGGGAAGTATAGGCAAAAACATTCAGTACTTC. The rearrangement joins TRBV5-1 to TRBJ2-4; 9 bases are a match to TRBD1. In germline, CDR1 is SGHRS, CDR2 YFSETQ. With 4 bases clipped from V and 3 bases from J, the junction kept 17 bases outside the gene matches. There are 19 residues in the CDR3.

This clone has just one count. The V and J genes are TRBV11-2 and TRBJ2-7; 12 bases fit TRBD1. V lost 5 bases to trimming and J lost 5 bases; unmatched junction nucleotides: 13. Germline CDR1 reads SGHAT; CDR2 reads FQNNGV. The CDR3 length is 17 residues. The CDR3 DNA is TGTGCCAGCAGCCCCCGAGGAATGGGACAGGGGGCCCACGAGCAGTACTTC. Residues: CASSPRGMGQGAHEQYF.

This sequence joins TRBV30 and TRBJ2-7, with D perhaps matching TRBD2 (5 bases). The CDR3 spans 14 residues. The germline V gene has CDR1 GTSNPN and CDR2 SVGIG (reference sequence). The V and J ends lost 4 bases and 0 bases respectively, with 13 bases between them. CDR3 protein: CAWNQGLSSYEQYF. The CDR3 DNA is TGTGCCTGGAATCAAGGACTGAGCTCCTACGAGCAGTACTTC.

The chain employs TRBV6-5 and TRBJ1-5; no clear D gene. The V gene lost 8 bases and the J gene lost 4 bases, with 12 bases spanning the gap. The CDR3 consists of 13 residues. Germline CDR1 MNHEY, CDR2 SVGAGI. CDR3 in amino acids: CASQRGSNQPQHF. The CDR3 region has the DNA TGTGCCAGCCAACGTGGTAGTAATCAGCCCCAGCATTTT.

This chain joins TRBV29-1 and TRBJ2-7, with TRBD1 matching 8 bases. This CDR3 is 14 amino acids long. CDR1 and CDR2 from the germline V gene are SQVTM and ANQGSEA. Trimming cost V 4 bases and J 4 bases; bases outside gene matches: 9. The CDR3 loop is CSVVPQGASYEQYF. CDR3 nucleotide sequence: TGCAGCGTTGTGCCCCAGGGGGCTTCGTACGAGCAGTACTTC.

The chain links TRBV30 to TRBJ1-1; 9 nucleotides match TRBD1. The CDR3 totals 13 residues. V lost 2 bases to trimming and J lost 7 bases; unmatched junction nucleotides: 5. Germline V CDR1 and CDR2: GTSNPN, SVGIG (reference sequence). The chain's CDR3 is CAWSSGQGNEAFF. In DNA form, the CDR3 reads TGTGCCTGGAGTTCCGGACAGGGGAATGAAGCTTTCTTT.

The chain carries TRBV15 and TRBJ2-5, with 8 nucleotides matching TRBD1. Trimming cost V 3 bases and J 5 bases; bases outside gene matches: 8. CDR1 and CDR2 (germline): LNHNV, YYDKDF (reference sequence). The CDR3 has 15 residues. The CDR3 DNA is TGTGCCACCAGCAGGACAACAGGGGGAACGGAGACCCAGTACTTC. Translating it yields CATSRTTGGTETQYF.

The rearrangement uses TRBV5-1 and TRBJ2-7; 9 bases line up with TRBD1. Unmatched junction bases numbered 17, after V lost 4 bases and J lost 0 bases. The CDR3 covers 19 residues. Germline CDR1 SGHRS, CDR2 YFSETQ. This CDR3 is CASSVRGDRGAILSYEQYF. In DNA, the CDR3 is TGCGCCAGCAGCGTCCGAGGAGACAGGGGGGCCATCCTCTCCTACGAGCAGTACTTC. Full variable domain (outside the CDR3, taken from reference TRBV5-1 and TRBJ2-7): KAGVTQTPRYLIKTRGQQVTLSCSPISGHRSVSWYQQTPGQGLQFLFEYFSETQRNKGNFPGRFSGRQFSNSRSEMNVSTLELGDSALYLCASSVRGDRGAILSYEQYFGPGTRLTVT.